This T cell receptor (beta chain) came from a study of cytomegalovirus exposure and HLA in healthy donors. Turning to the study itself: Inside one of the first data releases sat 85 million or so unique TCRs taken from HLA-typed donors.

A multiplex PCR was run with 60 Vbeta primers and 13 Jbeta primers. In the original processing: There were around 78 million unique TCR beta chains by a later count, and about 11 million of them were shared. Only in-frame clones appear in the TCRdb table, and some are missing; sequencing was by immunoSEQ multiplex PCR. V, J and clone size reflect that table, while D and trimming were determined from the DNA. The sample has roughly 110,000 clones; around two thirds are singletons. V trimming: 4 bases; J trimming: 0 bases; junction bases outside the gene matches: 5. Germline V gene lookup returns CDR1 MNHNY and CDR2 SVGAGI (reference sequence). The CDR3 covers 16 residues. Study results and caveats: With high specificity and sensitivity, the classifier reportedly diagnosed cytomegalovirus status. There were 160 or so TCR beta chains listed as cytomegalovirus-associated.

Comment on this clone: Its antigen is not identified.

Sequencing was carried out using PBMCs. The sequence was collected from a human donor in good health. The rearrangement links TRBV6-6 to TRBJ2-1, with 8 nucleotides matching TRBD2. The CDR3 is CASSSIAGNSYNEQFF. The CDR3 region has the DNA TGTGCCAGCAGTTCCATAGCGGGGAACTCCTACAATGAGCAGTTCTTC.